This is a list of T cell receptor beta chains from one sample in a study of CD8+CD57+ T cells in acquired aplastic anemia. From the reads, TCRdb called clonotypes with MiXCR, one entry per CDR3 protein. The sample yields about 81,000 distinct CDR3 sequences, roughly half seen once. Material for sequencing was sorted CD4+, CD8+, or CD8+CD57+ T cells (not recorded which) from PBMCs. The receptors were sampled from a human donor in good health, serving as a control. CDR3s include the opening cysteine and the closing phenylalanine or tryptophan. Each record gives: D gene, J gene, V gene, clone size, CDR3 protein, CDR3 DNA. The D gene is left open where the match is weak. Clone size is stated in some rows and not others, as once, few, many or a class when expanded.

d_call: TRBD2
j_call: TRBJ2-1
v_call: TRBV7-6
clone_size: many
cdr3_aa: CASIGLAGGNEQFF
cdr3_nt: TGTGCCAGCATAGGACTAGCGGGCGGGAATGAGCAGTTCTTC

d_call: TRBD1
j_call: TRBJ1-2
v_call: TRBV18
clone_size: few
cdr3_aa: CASSPQRQGRNYGYTF
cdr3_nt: TGTGCCAGCTCACCCCAACGACAGGGAAGGAACTATGGCTACACCTTC

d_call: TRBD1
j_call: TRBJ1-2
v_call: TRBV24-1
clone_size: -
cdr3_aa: CATSGQDRGNYGYTF
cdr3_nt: TGTGCCACCAGTGGGCAGGACAGGGGGAACTATGGCTACACCTTC

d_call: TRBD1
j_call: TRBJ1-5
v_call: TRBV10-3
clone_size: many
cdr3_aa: CAISEDRGVQPQHF
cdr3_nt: TGTGCCATCAGTGAGGACAGGGGAGTTCAGCCCCAGCATTTT

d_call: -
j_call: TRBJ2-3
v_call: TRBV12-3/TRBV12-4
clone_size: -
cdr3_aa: CASRHEGGGTDTQYF
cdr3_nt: TGTGCCAGCAGACACGAGGGCGGGGGCACAGATACGCAGTATTTT

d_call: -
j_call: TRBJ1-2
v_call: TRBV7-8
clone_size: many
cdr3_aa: CASSEGRVGYTF
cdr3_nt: TGTGCCAGCAGCGAGGGGCGGGTTGGCTACACCTTC

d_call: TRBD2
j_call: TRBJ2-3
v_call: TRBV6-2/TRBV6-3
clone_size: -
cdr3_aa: CASSYTLGTSGGADTQYF
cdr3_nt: TGTGCCAGCAGTTACACATTGGGGACTAGCGGGGGGGCAGATACGCAGTATTTT

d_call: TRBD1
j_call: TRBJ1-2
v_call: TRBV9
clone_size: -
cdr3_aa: CASSVSGGENYGYTF
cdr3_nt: TGTGCCAGCAGCGTTTCAGGGGGCGAGAACTATGGCTACACCTTC

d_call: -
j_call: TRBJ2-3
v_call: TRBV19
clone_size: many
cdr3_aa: CASSGRTLDTQYF
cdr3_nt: TGTGCCAGTAGTGGCCGGACGCTAGATACGCAGTATTTT

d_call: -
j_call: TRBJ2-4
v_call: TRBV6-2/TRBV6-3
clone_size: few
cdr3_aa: CASSSDPPLAKNIQYF
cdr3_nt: TGTGCCAGCAGTTCGGACCCACCCTTAGCCAAAAACATTCAGTACTTC

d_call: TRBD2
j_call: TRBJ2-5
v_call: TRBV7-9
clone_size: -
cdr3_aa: CASSFAGVGGETQYF
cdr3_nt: TGTGCCAGCAGCTTTGCGGGGGTTGGAGGGGAGACCCAGTACTTC

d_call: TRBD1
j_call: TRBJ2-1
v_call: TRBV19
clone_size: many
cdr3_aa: CATLRDSHNEQFF
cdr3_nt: TGTGCCACTCTTAGGGACAGCCACAATGAGCAGTTCTTC

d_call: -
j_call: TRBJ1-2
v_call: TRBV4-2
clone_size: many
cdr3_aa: CASSLIKGQPYGYTF
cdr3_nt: TGTGCCAGCAGCCTCATTAAAGGACAGCCTTATGGCTACACCTTC

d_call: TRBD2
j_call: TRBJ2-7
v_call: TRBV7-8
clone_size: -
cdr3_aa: CASSLRSAGAPYEQYF
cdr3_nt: TGTGCCAGCAGCTTACGGTCAGCGGGGGCCCCCTACGAGCAGTACTTC

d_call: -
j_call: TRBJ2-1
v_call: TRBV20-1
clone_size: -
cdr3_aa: CSARSEWWEQFF
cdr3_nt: TGCAGTGCTAGATCGGAGTGGTGGGAGCAGTTCTTC

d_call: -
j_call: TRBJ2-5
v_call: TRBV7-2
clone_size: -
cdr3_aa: CASSGTGHPGDQYF
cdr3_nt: TGTGCCAGCAGCGGAACAGGGCACCCGGGGGACCAGTACTTC

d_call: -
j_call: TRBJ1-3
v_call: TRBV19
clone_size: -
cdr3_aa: CASRDPNSGNTIYF
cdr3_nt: TGTGCCAGCAGAGATCCGAACTCTGGAAACACCATATATTTT

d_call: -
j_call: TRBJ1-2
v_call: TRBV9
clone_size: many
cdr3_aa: CASSVSTATDNYGYTF
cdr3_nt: TGTGCCAGCAGCGTAAGCACGGCCACCGACAACTATGGCTACACCTTC

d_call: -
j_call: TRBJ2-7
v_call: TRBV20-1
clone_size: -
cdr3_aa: CSARDVVSYEQYF
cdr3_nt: TGCAGTGCTAGAGATGTGGTTTCCTACGAGCAGTACTTC

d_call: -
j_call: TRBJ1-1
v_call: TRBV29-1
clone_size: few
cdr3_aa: CSVEGGGYAFF
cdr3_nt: TGCAGCGTTGAGGGAGGAGGGTATGCTTTCTTT

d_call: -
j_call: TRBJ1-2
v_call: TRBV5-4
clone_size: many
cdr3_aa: CASSFNTGRSGYTF
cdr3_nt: TGTGCCAGCAGCTTTAATACAGGGAGAAGCGGCTACACCTTC

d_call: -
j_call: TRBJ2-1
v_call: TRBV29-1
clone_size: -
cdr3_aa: CSVDQAQAKQFF
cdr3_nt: TGCAGCGTTGATCAGGCGCAGGCGAAGCAGTTCTTC

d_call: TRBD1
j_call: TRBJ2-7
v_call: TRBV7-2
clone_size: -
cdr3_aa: CASSPRDRGLYEQYF
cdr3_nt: TGTGCCAGCAGCCCCCGGGACAGGGGTCTATACGAGCAGTACTTC

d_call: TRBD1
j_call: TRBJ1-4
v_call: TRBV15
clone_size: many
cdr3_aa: CATSRDGTGIEKLFF
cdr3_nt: TGTGCCACCAGCAGAGATGGGACAGGAATTGAAAAACTGTTTTTT

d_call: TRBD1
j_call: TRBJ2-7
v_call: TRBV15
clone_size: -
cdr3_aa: CATSSHRGLSYEQYF
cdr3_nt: TGTGCCACCAGCAGCCACAGGGGGCTCTCCTACGAGCAGTACTTC

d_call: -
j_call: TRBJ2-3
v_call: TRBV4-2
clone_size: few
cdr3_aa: CASSPLGSTDTQYF
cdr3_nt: TGTGCCAGCAGCCCCTTGGGTAGCACAGATACGCAGTATTTT

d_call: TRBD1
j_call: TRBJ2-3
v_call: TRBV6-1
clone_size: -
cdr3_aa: CASSRPRTGVRTDTQYF
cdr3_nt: TGTGCCAGCAGTCGTCCTCGGACAGGGGTTAGGACAGATACGCAGTATTTT

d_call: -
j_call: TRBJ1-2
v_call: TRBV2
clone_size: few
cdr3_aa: CASSQDSVGGYTF
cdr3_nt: TGTGCCAGCAGTCAGGACAGTGTGGGAGGCTACACCTTC

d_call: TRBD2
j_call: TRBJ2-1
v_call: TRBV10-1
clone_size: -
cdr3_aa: CASSELADGDNEQFF
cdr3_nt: TGCGCCAGCAGTGAGCTAGCGGACGGAGACAATGAGCAGTTCTTC

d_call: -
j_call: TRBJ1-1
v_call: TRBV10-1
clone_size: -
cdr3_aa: CASSDPGAEAFF
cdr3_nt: TGCGCCAGCAGTGACCCTGGGGCTGAAGCTTTCTTT

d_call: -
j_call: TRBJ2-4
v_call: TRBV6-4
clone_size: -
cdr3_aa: CAGPGVSNIQYF
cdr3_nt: TGTGCCGGTCCAGGGGTATCGAACATTCAGTACTTC